Below are 4 T cell receptor beta chains sequenced from a single sample in a study of blood T cells in healthy people across ages. For the second PCR, which ran for about 7 to 12 cycles, a sample-barcoded 5' primer and a J-beta primer mix were used. TCRdb processed the 5' RACE reads anew with MiXCR; each CDR3 protein has one entry. Altogether just under 750,000 distinct CDR3 sequences are present, roughly 20% being singletons, with the ten largest covering about 20%. The source material was blood. The receptor source for this set is an older man in good health.

This clonotype has a handful of counts. The chain is built from TRBV29-1 and TRBJ1-4; D may be TRBD1 (5 bases). CDR3 size: 13 residues. Germline CDR1 and CDR2: SQVTM and ANQGSEA. Trimming stripped 7 bases from V and 0 bases from J, with 9 bases between. This chain's CDR3 is CSGGEATNEKLFF. The DNA for the CDR3 is TGCAGCGGGGGGGAAGCAACTAATGAAAAACTGTTTTTT.

This clonotype occurred a few times. The genes are TRBV6-5 and TRBJ2-2; tentatively, D is TRBD2 (6 bases). The CDR3 loop spans 16 amino acids. V lost 2 bases and J 5 bases, leaving 15 bases between the germline ends. Germline V gene data show CDR1 as MNHEY and CDR2 as SVGAGI. The CDR3 is CASSYGGFSSTGELFF. The DNA of the CDR3 is TGTGCCAGCAGTTACGGGGGGTTCTCCTCGACCGGGGAGCTGTTTTTT.

The genes are TRBV7-2 and TRBJ2-3, with D possibly matching TRBD1 (5 bases). CDR1 is SGHTA and CDR2 is FQGNSA in the germline V gene. The CDR3 is 14 amino acids. Trimming removed 2 bases from V and 4 bases from J, with 10 bases in between. CDR3 protein: CASSLWGRADTQYF. CDR3 nucleotides: TGTGCCAGCAGCTTATGGGGCCGGGCAGATACGCAGTATTTT.

The V call is TRBV6-2 or TRBV6-3, the J call TRBJ2-2; 8 nucleotides agree with TRBD1. With 5 bases clipped from V and 1 base from J, the junction kept 6 bases outside the gene matches. Germline V lookup: CDR1 MNHEY, CDR2 SVGEGT. The CDR3 has 16 residues. In nucleotides, the CDR3 is TGTGCCAGCAGTCGGACAGGGCCCAGGAACACCGGGGAGCTGTTTTTT. Translated, it gives CASSRTGPRNTGELFF.